The 5 T cell receptor beta chains presented below share a single source sample, sequenced in a study of a mutant IDH1 vaccine in newly diagnosed glioma. Their antigens remain unidentified. Time point: week 47, end of study. With topical imiquimod, each dose of the vaccine consisted of 300 ug of mutant IDH1 20-mer peptide. Produced via immunoSEQ multiplex PCR; TCRdb's table is partial and in-frame only. The table includes about 56,000 clones, roughly 87% detected once. The starting material was PBMCs, obtained from a glioma patient whose treatment included an IDH1 peptide vaccine. All receptors come from a woman in her forties or fifties with glioma.

The chain recombines TRBV2 with TRBJ2-7; 7 nucleotides agree with TRBD2. CDR1 and CDR2 from the germline V gene are SNHLY and FYNNEI. V lost 8 bases, J lost 7 bases, and 11 bases stayed unmatched. The CDR3 is 13 amino acids. As DNA, the CDR3 is TGTGCCAGCGGGGGGAGGGGCAGGTGGGAGCAGTACTTC. This encodes CASGGRGRWEQYF.

V usage is TRBV2 and J usage is TRBJ1-1, with D unclear. With 5 bases removed from V and 0 bases from J, the gap between germline ends came to 7 bases. Germline CDR1 and CDR2: SNHLY and FYNNEI. The CDR3 length is 13 residues. In DNA form, the CDR3 reads TGTGCCAGCAGTTTAGGGATGAACACTGAAGCTTTCTTT. It yields the protein CASSLGMNTEAFF.

This chain connects TRBV27 to TRBJ2-3; 7 bases are shared with TRBD1. The CDR3 consists of 15 residues. Germline V lookup: CDR1 MNHEY, CDR2 SMNVEV (reference sequence). V shed 6 bases, J shed 2 bases, and the junction held 8 bases outside the gene matches. CDR3 in DNA: TGTGCCAGCAGAACCGGGACAGAATACACAGATACGCAGTATTTT. Translated: CASRTGTEYTDTQYF.

The chain employs TRBV18 and TRBJ1-1; D call uncertain. The CDR3 consists of 15 residues. Trimming left V 1 base short and J 8 bases short, with 17 bases between. Germline V gene sequence: CDR1 KGHSH, CDR2 LQKENI. The CDR3 sequence: CASSPLAESSTEAFF. The CDR3 bases are TGTGCCAGCTCACCACTGGCAGAGTCGTCCACCGAAGCTTTCTTT.

The chain links TRBV6-5 to TRBJ1-4, with D maybe TRBD1 (6 bases). The CDR3 consists of 14 residues. Germline-derived CDR1 and CDR2 are MNHEY and SVGAGI. Trimming shortened V by 6 bases and J by 0 bases, and 8 bases separated the two germline ends. The CDR3 spells CASRDSATNEKLFF. CDR3 nucleotide sequence: TGTGCCAGCAGGGACAGTGCAACTAATGAAAAACTGTTTTTT.